This T cell receptor (beta chain) was found in a study of T cell changes during pregnancy in multiple sclerosis. CDR1 is MNHEY, CDR2 SVGAGI, per germline. V gave up 6 bases and J gave up 7 bases, with 19 bases separating them. The CDR3 is made up of 15 amino acids. TCRdb's table, derived via immunoSEQ multiplex PCR, lists solely in-frame clones and lacks some. The repertoire holds some 40,000 clones, with 89% as singletons. The sample here was CD4+ T cells from peripheral blood mononuclear cells, taken in the first trimester of pregnancy. The receptor was isolated from a female donor with multiple sclerosis, enrolled in a pregnancy study. The chain joins TRBV6-5 to TRBJ1-5; TRBD1 is a possible D gene (5 bases). The CDR3 bases are TGTGCCAGCAGCCCAGCAGGACCCAAGGGGCAGCCCCAGCATTTT. The encoded protein is CASSPAGPKGQPQHF.